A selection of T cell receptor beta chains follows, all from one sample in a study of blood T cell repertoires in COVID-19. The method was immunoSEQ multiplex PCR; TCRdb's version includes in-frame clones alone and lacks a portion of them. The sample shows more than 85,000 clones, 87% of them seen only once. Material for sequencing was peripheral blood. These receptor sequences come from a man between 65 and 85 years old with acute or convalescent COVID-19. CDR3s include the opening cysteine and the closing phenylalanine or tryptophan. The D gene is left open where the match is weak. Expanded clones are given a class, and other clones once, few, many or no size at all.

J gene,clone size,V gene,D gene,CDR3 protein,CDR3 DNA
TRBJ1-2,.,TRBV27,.,CASSLYQGYGYTF,TGTGCCAGCAGTTTATACCAGGGATATGGCTACACCTTC
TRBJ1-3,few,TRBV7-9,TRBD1,CASSLGGTGRSTIYF,TGTGCCAGCAGCTTAGGAGGGACAGGGAGGAGCACCATATATTTT
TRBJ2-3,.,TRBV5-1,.,CASSPGGSTDTQYF,TGCGCCAGCAGCCCGGGGGGCAGCACAGATACGCAGTATTTT
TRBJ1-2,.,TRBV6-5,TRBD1,CAILPGQAEGYTF,TGTGCCATCTTACCAGGACAGGCTGAAGGCTACACCTTC
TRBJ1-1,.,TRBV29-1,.,CSVVSVNTEAFF,TGCAGCGTTGTCAGCGTGAACACTGAAGCTTTCTTT
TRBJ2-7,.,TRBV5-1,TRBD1,CASAQGADSYEQYF,TGCGCCAGCGCACAGGGGGCCGACTCCTACGAGCAGTACTTC
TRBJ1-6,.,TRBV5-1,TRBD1,CASSKGQGDSPLHF,TGCGCCAGCAGCAAGGGACAGGGGGATTCACCCCTCCACTTT
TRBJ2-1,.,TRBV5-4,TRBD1,CASSTTGGLYNEQFF,TGTGCCAGCAGCACCACAGGGGGTTTGTACAATGAGCAGTTCTTC
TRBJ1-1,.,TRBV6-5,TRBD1,CASSRPGTGQEAFF,TGTGCCAGCAGCCGCCCGGGGACAGGTCAAGAAGCTTTCTTT
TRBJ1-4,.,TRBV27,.,CASSFRGGTNEKLFF,TGTGCCAGCAGTTTTCGGGGGGGCACTAATGAAAAACTGTTTTTT
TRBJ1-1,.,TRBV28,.,CATLREGNTEAFF,TGTGCCACACTCAGGGAAGGGAACACTGAAGCTTTCTTT
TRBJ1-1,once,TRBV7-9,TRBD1,CASTTGGPRVFF,TGTGCCAGCACAACAGGGGGCCCTAGAGTTTTCTTT
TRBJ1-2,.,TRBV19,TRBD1,CASSLQGRVGYTF,TGTGCCAGTAGTTTACAGGGGCGCGTTGGCTACACCTTC
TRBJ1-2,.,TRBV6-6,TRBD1,CASRDDRASGYTF,TGTGCCAGCAGGGACGACAGGGCATCGGGCTACACCTTC
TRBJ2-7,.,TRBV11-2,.,CASSLRLSSSYEQYF,TGTGCCAGCAGCTTACGGTTGAGTTCCTCCTACGAGCAGTACTTC
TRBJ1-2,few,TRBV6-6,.,CASSTPVGGYGYTF,TGTGCCAGCAGTACCCCCGTCGGGGGCTATGGCTACACCTTC
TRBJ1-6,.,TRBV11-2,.,CASSDPSGVNSPLHF,TGTGCCAGCAGCGACCCTAGCGGGGTGAATTCACCCCTCCACTTT
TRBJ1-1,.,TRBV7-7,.,CASSRLTGKEDTEAFF,TGTGCCAGCAGCCGACTTACAGGGAAGGAGGACACTGAAGCTTTCTTT
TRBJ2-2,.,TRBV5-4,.,CASSWGGGNTGELFF,TGTGCCAGCAGCTGGGGAGGGGGAAACACCGGGGAGCTGTTTTTT
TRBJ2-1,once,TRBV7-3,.,CASSLIAGAGSEQFF,TGTGCCAGCAGCTTAATCGCGGGGGCCGGGAGTGAGCAGTTCTTC
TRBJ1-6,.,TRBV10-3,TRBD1,CAIRDRDSYNSPLHF,TGTGCCATCAGGGACCGGGACAGCTATAATTCACCCCTCCACTTT
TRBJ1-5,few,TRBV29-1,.,CSVAGTGQPQHF,TGCAGCGTAGCGGGGACTGGGCAGCCCCAGCATTTT
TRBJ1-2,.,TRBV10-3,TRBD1,CAIRTDRAYGYTF,TGTGCCATCAGGACAGACAGGGCTTATGGCTACACCTTC
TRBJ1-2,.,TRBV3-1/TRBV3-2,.,CASSQESGWGDYGYTF,TGTGCCAGCAGCCAAGAGAGTGGGTGGGGGGATTATGGCTACACCTTC
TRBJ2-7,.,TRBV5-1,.,CASSLPAGTYEQYF,TGCGCCAGCAGCTTGCCGGCAGGAACCTACGAGCAGTACTTC
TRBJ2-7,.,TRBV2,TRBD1,CASSDPGGSYEQYF,TGTGCCAGCAGTGACCCAGGGGGCTCCTACGAGCAGTACTTC
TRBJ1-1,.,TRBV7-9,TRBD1,CASSLRQGGEAFF,TGTGCCAGCAGCCTTAGACAGGGGGGAGAAGCTTTCTTT
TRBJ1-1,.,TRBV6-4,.,CASSVSIQTEAFF,TGTGCCAGCAGTGTATCAATTCAGACTGAAGCTTTCTTT
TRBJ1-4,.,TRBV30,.,CAWSPGGVAEKLFF,TGTGCCTGGAGCCCCGGCGGGGTGGCTGAAAAACTGTTTTTT
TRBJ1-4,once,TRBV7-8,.,CASSLTRDVGKLFF,TGTGCCAGCAGCTTAACCAGGGATGTAGGAAAACTGTTTTTT
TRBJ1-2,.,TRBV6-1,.,CASSEGGLYGYTF,TGTGCCAGCAGTGAAGGGGGCCTTTATGGCTACACCTTC
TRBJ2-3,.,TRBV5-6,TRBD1,CASSLNRGDGTDTQYF,TGTGCCAGCAGCTTGAACAGGGGGGATGGGACAGATACGCAGTATTTT
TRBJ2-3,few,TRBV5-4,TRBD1,CASSRNRGPDTQYF,TGTGCCAGCAGCAGGAACAGGGGTCCAGATACGCAGTATTTT
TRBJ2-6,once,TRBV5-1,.,CASSPGGSGANVLTF,TGCGCCAGCAGCCCCGGGGGCTCTGGGGCCAACGTCCTGACTTTC
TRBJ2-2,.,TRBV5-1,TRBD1,CASSVFRDRNTGELFF,TGCGCCAGCAGCGTATTCCGGGACAGGAACACCGGGGAGCTGTTTTTT
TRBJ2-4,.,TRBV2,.,CASSDERRLRYF,TGTGCCAGCAGTGACGAAAGGAGGCTTCGGTACTTC
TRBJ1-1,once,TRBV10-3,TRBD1,CATGKQGADTEAFF,TGTGCCACGGGAAAACAGGGGGCGGACACTGAAGCTTTCTTT
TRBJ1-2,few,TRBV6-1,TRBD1,CASSEDGQAPYGYTF,TGTGCCAGCAGTGAAGATGGACAGGCTCCCTATGGCTACACCTTC
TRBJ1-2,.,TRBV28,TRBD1,CASSPPIPGTGDGYTF,TGTGCCAGCAGTCCACCAATACCCGGGACAGGGGATGGCTACACCTTC
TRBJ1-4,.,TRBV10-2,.,CASSGGRGEKLFF,TGCGCCAGCAGTGGCGGGCGGGGTGAAAAACTGTTTTTT
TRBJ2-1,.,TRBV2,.,CASSGRGGPSYNEQFF,TGTGCCAGCAGTGGACGCGGGGGCCCCTCCTACAATGAGCAGTTCTTC
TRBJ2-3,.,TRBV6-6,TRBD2,CASSLRTSGEAAQYF,TGTGCCAGCAGCCTACGGACTAGCGGGGAGGCAGCGCAGTATTTT
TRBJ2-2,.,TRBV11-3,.,CASSPEGHQGYHAGELFF,TGTGCCAGCAGCCCAGAGGGACACCAGGGGTACCATGCCGGGGAGCTGTTTTTT
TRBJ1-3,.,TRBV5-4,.,CASSLGPAGNTIYF,TGTGCCAGCAGCTTGGGTCCAGCTGGAAACACCATATATTTT
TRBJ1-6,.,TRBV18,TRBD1,CASSRDTGESPLHF,TGTGCCAGCTCACGGGACACAGGGGAATCACCCCTCCACTTT
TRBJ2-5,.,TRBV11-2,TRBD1,CASRKGQGRAKMETQYF,TGTGCCAGCAGAAAAGGACAGGGGCGGGCTAAGATGGAGACCCAGTACTTC
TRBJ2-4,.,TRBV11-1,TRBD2,CASLKSGENIQYF,TGTGCCAGCCTTAAGAGCGGGGAAAACATTCAGTACTTC
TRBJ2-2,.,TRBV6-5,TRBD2,CASSYAPAGSTGELFF,TGTGCCAGCAGTTACGCCCCAGCGGGGTCCACCGGGGAGCTGTTTTTT
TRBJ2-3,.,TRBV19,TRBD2,CASSSLAGTTDTQYF,TGTGCCAGTAGTTCACTAGCGGGGACGACAGATACGCAGTATTTT
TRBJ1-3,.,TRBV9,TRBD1,CASSKTTGAGNTIYF,TGTGCCAGCAGCAAAACGACAGGGGCTGGAAACACCATATATTTT
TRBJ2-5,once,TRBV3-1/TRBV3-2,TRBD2,CASSQDLGGGIQETQYF,TGTGCCAGCAGCCAAGATCTTGGCGGGGGGATCCAAGAGACCCAGTACTTC
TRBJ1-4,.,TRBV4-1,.,CASSQDGTQAGGNEKLFF,TGCGCCAGCAGCCAAGATGGGACACAGGCGGGGGGTAATGAAAAACTGTTTTTT
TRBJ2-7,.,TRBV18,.,CASSPGSYEQYF,TGTGCCAGCTCACCCGGGTCCTACGAGCAGTACTTC